The 18 T cell receptor beta chains given below trace back to one sample, sequenced in a study of T cell repertoires in aging, cancer and after chemotherapy. Rearranged V-D-J TRB sequences were amplified with a mixed TRB-A/B primer pool. Using its own MiXCR run on the multiplex PCR reads, TCRdb lists one record per CDR3 protein. This table holds 6,000 to 8,000 distinct CDR3 sequences, about 19% found once. The template was genomic DNA from peripheral blood, not RNA. Sequencing was carried out using blood. The receptor set was obtained from a human donor with a blood cancer.

This chain uses TRBV20-1 with TRBJ1-2, with 10 positions matching TRBD1. This CDR3 region has 13 residues. J was trimmed by 7 bases and V by 6 bases; bases with no gene match: 8. Germline V lookup: CDR1 DFQATT, CDR2 SNEGSKA (reference sequence). This CDR3 reads CSADRTGGSGYTF. The CDR3 nucleotides are TGCAGTGCCGATCGGACAGGGGGAAGTGGCTACACCTTC.

By its share, this clonotype is medium-sized (0.01 to 0.1%). This sequence joins TRBV6-1 and TRBJ2-5; TRBD2 matches 13 bases. V gave up 2 bases and J gave up 4 bases; unmatched junction bases: 7. CDR1 and CDR2 from the germline V gene are MNHNS and SASEGT. There are 17 residues in the CDR3. The CDR3 region is CASSEIKTSGGVETQYF. In DNA form, the CDR3 reads TGTGCCAGCAGTGAAATAAAAACTAGCGGGGGGGTAGAGACCCAGTACTTC.

Comments on this clonotype: This may be a read error: a much more frequent sequence differs by one nucleotide. The chain links TRBV10-3 to TRBJ1-2, with TRBD1 matching 8 bases. Trimming took 5 bases from V and 1 from J; bases not matched to a gene: 6. Germline V gene lookup returns CDR1 ENHRY and CDR2 SYGVKD. CDR3 length: 15 amino acids. CDR3 sequence reads: CAISSTGGHNYGYTF. CDR3 in DNA: TGTGCCATCAGTTCCACAGGGGGTCATAACTATGGCTACACCTTC.

This clonotype counts as medium-sized. This sequence joins TRBV18 and TRBJ2-3; 8 bases map to TRBD2. J was trimmed by 1 base and V by 3 bases; bases with no gene match: 12. The CDR3 runs to 18 residues. Germline loops: CDR1 KGHSH, CDR2 LQKENI. In nucleotides, the CDR3 is TGTGCCAGCTCACCTCTTTCTAGCGGGCCAACTCGCACAGATACGCAGTATTTT. Its protein product is CASSPLSSGPTRTDTQYF.

The genes are TRBV11-2 and TRBJ2-3; the D is unclear. V dropped 4 bases and J dropped 1 base, with 6 bases sitting between them. The CDR3 length is 13 residues. The germline CDR1 and CDR2 sequences are SGHAT and FQNNGV. CDR3 DNA sequence: TGTGCCAGCAGCTCCCAACGCACAGATACGCAGTATTTT. This gives the protein CASSSQRTDTQYF.

This clonotype is classed as medium-sized. The rearrangement links TRBV6-1 to TRBJ1-4; a possible D gene is TRBD1 (6 bases). The CDR3 contains 16 residues. Per germline, CDR1 MNHNS and CDR2 SASEGT. The V and J ends lost 4 bases and 3 bases respectively, with 15 bases between them. The CDR3, as DNA: TGTGCCAGCAGTGGCCAGGGGAGGAGGGCTAATGAAAAACTGTTTTTT. Its protein product is CASSGQGRRANEKLFF.

This clonotype was seen a handful of times. This chain connects TRBV7-2 to TRBJ1-4, with TRBD1 identical over 9 bases. The germline V gene has CDR1 SGHTA and CDR2 FQGNSA. The CDR3 is 15 amino acids. V shed 5 bases and J 10 bases; nucleotides not matched to a gene: 11. In DNA form, the CDR3 reads TGTGCCAGCAGCCCGGGACAGGGCCCGGTCGGAAAACTGTTTTTT. This codes for CASSPGQGPVGKLFF.

The chain has TRBV6-5 and TRBJ1-1; tentative D call: TRBD1 (6 bases). Trimming took 3 bases from V and 1 from J, leaving 12 bases between them. The CDR3 is made up of 15 amino acids. Germline loops: CDR1 MNHEY, CDR2 SVGAGI. The CDR3 sequence: CASSYTWGQNTEAFF. The CDR3, as DNA: TGTGCCAGCAGTTATACCTGGGGACAGAACACTGAAGCTTTCTTT.

The chain recombines TRBV20-1 with TRBJ2-7; 9 bases align to TRBD1. The germline V gene encodes CDR1 DFQATT and CDR2 SNEGSKA (reference sequence). The CDR3 consists of 16 residues. The V and J ends lost 3 bases and 0 bases, in that order; junction bases with no gene match: 9. CDR3 coding DNA: TGCAGTGCTAGTTTCGGGACAGGGATTTTCTCCTACGAGCAGTACTTC. As protein: CSASFGTGIFSYEQYF.

As regards this clonotype: One base away lies a much larger clone, so this may be a sequencing read error. This chain joins TRBV19 and TRBJ1-6; 9 bases match TRBD1. Germline trimming cut 4 bases from V and 7 bases from J; bases unmatched to any gene: 20. The CDR3 runs 20 residues. CDR1 is LNHDA, CDR2 SQIVND, per germline (reference sequence). CDR3 sequence reads: CASSSWPGQGEREDNSPLHF. The CDR3 DNA sequence: TGTGCCAGTAGTAGTTGGCCGGGACAGGGAGAGAGGGAAGACAATTCACCCCTCCACTTT.

The gene calls are TRBV7-3 and TRBJ2-2; TRBD1 agrees at 7 bases. CDR3 length: 16 residues. The V gene's germline CDR1 is SGHTA and CDR2 FQGTGA. J gave up 1 base and V 4 bases, and 6 bases lay outside the gene matches. The CDR3 loop is CASSSRWTGNTGELFF. CDR3 bases: TGTGCCAGCAGCTCGCGATGGACAGGGAACACCGGGGAGCTGTTTTTT.

By share, this clonotype counts as medium-sized. The chain links TRBV15 to TRBJ2-7; 11 nucleotides line up with TRBD2. With 3 bases clipped from V and 5 bases from J, the junction kept 15 bases outside the gene matches. The germline gives CDR1 LNHNV, CDR2 YYDKDF (reference sequence). The CDR3 extends over 18 amino acids. The CDR3 sequence is CATSSTGTSGFLGHEQYF. The CDR3 bases are TGTGCCACCAGCAGCACCGGGACTAGCGGATTCCTTGGCCACGAGCAGTACTTC.

Relative to its sample, this clonotype is medium-sized. The V gene is TRBV18, the J gene TRBJ1-4; D not resolved. The germline V and J ends were trimmed by 3 bases and 2 bases, with 13 bases remaining between them. Per germline, CDR1 KGHSH and CDR2 LQKENI. This CDR3 is built from 16 residues. The CDR3 nucleotides are TGTGCCAGCTCACCCGACCTACTGGGGACTAATGAAAAACTGTTTTTT. This gives the protein CASSPDLLGTNEKLFF.

The chain combines TRBV2 with TRBJ2-1, with 11 nucleotides matching TRBD1. The trim removed 5 bases at V and 8 bases at J, leaving 11 bases unmatched. The CDR3 covers 16 residues. CDR1 and CDR2 from the germline V gene are SNHLY and FYNNEI. CDR3 region: CASSTLGQGAAHEQFF. The CDR3 nucleotides are TGTGCCAGCAGTACGCTCGGACAGGGGGCCGCTCATGAGCAGTTCTTC.

This clonotype was seen once. Here the CDR3 DNA reads TGTGCCAGCAGTCGTCTGGGACAGGGGAGATCCTACGAGCAGTACTTC. Its protein is CASSRLGQGRSYEQYF. This chain links TRBV14 with TRBJ2-7, with 10 positions matching TRBD1. V lost 6 bases to trimming and J lost 1 base; unmatched junction nucleotides: 9. The CDR3 runs to 16 residues. Germline V gene data show CDR1 as SGHDN and CDR2 as FVKESK. The full variable domain, its missing parts supplied by reference TRBV14 and TRBJ2-7, is EAGVTQFPSHSVIEKGQTVTLRCDPISGHDNLYWYRRVMGKEIKFLLHFVKESKQDESGMPNNRFLAERTGGTYSTLKVQPAELEDSGVYFCASSRLGQGRSYEQYFGPGTRLTVT.

This clonotype is termed medium-sized. This chain uses TRBV15 with TRBJ1-2; no definite D call. V was shortened by 4 bases and J by 8 bases, with 11 bases between the two germline ends. Looked up from germline, CDR1 is LNHNV and CDR2 is YYDKDF (reference sequence). This CDR3 comprises 12 residues. The CDR3 DNA follows: TGTGCCACCAGCATGAGCCGAGGCGGCTACACCTTC. Translating it yields CATSMSRGGYTF.

The gene calls are TRBV20-1 and TRBJ1-2; D uncertain. This CDR3 region has 14 residues. Germline CDR1 and CDR2: DFQATT and SNEGSKA (reference sequence). Deletions cut 1 base from V and 4 bases from J, with 13 bases between. The CDR3 bases are TGCAGTGCTAGAGCCCCCGGCCGGGGCTATGGCTACACCTTC. Amino acid sequence: CSARAPGRGYGYTF.

By share, this clonotype counts as medium-sized. The chain couples TRBV6-5 to TRBJ2-7; 9 bases agree with TRBD1. V lost 4 bases, J lost 5 bases, and 6 bases stayed unmatched. This CDR3 has 14 residues. From germline, CDR1 is MNHEY and CDR2 SVGAGI. CDR3 residues: CASSFTGTGNEQYF. Written as DNA, the CDR3 is TGTGCCAGCAGTTTCACCGGGACAGGGAACGAGCAGTACTTC.